This T cell receptor beta chain was recorded in a study of cytomegalovirus exposure and HLA in healthy donors. The overall study: Early on, a data release was issued that held 65 million to 100 million unique TCRs from HLA-typed donors. Findings and limits, study-wide: The majority of TCR sequences were rare, yet some public TCRs appeared in many donors. A later analysis linked a missense DCLRE1C variant to TCR beta V- and J-gene trimming.

In regard to this clone: The target antigen is unknown.

Amplification used 60 Vbeta primers and 13 Jbeta primers. Clones were sequenced by immunoSEQ multiplex PCR, and TCRdb holds only the in-frame ones, with some missing. The repertoire holds roughly 130,000 clones, with around 85% as singletons. There are 17 residues in the CDR3. V was clipped by 1 base and J by 6 bases; unmatched bases: 10. Germline CDR1 reads LGHNA; CDR2 reads YSLEER. The sequenced material came from PBMCs. The origin of this receptor is a boy aged 5-17 years in good health and CMV-seronegative. The genes are TRBV4-3 and TRBJ2-1; TRBD2 agrees at 9 bases. This CDR3 is CASSQVSGSGRFNEQFF. DNA for the CDR3: TGCGCCAGCAGCCAAGTTAGCGGGAGTGGGAGATTCAATGAGCAGTTCTTC.